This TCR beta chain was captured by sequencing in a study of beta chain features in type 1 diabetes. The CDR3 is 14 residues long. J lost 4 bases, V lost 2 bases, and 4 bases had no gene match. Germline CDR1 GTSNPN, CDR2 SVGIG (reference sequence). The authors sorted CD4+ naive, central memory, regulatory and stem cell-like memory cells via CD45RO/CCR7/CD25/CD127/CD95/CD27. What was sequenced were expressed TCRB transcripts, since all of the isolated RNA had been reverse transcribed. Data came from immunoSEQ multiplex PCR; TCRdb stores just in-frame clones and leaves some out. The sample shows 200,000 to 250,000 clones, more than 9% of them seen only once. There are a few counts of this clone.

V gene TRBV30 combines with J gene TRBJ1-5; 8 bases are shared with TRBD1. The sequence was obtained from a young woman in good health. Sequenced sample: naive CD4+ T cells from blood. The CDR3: CAWSITGGNQPQHF. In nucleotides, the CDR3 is TGTGCCTGGAGTATAACAGGGGGAAATCAGCCCCAGCATTTT. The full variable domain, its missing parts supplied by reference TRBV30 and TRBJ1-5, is SQTIHQWPATLVQPVGSPLSLECTVEGTSNPNLYWYRQAAGRGLQLLFYSVGIGQISSEVPQNLSASRPQDRQFILSSKKLLLSDSGFYLCAWSITGGNQPQHFGDGTRLSIL.